These 9 T cell receptor beta chains share one sample of origin, sequenced in a study of cytomegalovirus exposure and HLA in healthy donors. Assay: immunoSEQ multiplex PCR; the TCRdb copy retains only in-frame clones and omits some. Counted here are 100,000 to 150,000 clones, 90% to 97% occurring once; the ten biggest clones make up about 1.7%. What was sequenced was PBMCs. The receptors originated from a young man in good health and CMV-seronegative.

The chain recombines TRBV15 with TRBJ1-1; D remains ambiguous. CDR1 is LNHNV, CDR2 YYDKDF, per germline (reference sequence). V was trimmed by 7 bases and J by 4 bases, leaving 7 bases between them. This CDR3 is built from 11 residues. The CDR3 loop reads CATKESTEAFF. CDR3 nucleotides: TGTGCCACCAAGGAGAGCACTGAAGCTTTCTTT.

The gene calls are TRBV4-2 and TRBJ1-5; 8 bases match TRBD1. The germline V gene has CDR1 LGHNA and CDR2 YNFKEQ. V was pared by 4 bases and J by 5 bases, with 7 bases of the junction left unmatched. The CDR3 totals 15 residues. The CDR3: CASSPLDRVDQPQHF. CDR3 DNA: TGTGCCAGCAGCCCCCTGGACAGGGTGGATCAGCCCCAGCATTTT.

The V call is TRBV28, the J call TRBJ1-1, with TRBD1 matching over 10 bases. J lost 7 bases, V lost 3 bases, and 11 bases had no gene match. Per germline, CDR1 MDHEN and CDR2 SYDVKM. CDR3 size: 16 residues. Written as DNA, the CDR3 is TGTGCCAGCAGTTTTCGGGTAAGGGGGACAGGGGATGAAGCTTTCTTT. Its translation: CASSFRVRGTGDEAFF.

The CDR3 DNA sequence: TGTGCCAGCAGCTTACCGGGATTGCTGACCAGCACTGAAGCTTTCTTT. This translates into CASSLPGLLTSTEAFF. This chain uses TRBV7-2 with TRBJ1-1, with D unclear. V lost 2 bases and J 4 bases, leaving 17 bases between the germline ends. The germline CDR1 and CDR2 sequences are SGHTA and FQGNSA. This CDR3 has 16 residues.

The chain couples TRBV7-2 to TRBJ2-7; D is possibly TRBD2 (7 bases). Germline V gene lookup returns CDR1 SGHTA and CDR2 FQGNSA. V lost 1 base, J lost 4 bases, and 8 bases lay in between. The CDR3 covers 13 residues. This CDR3 reads CASSLEGGYEQYF. The DNA for the CDR3 is TGTGCCAGCAGCTTAGAGGGGGGGTACGAGCAGTACTTC.

This clone was recorded only once. V and J are TRBV12-5 and TRBJ2-7, with 9 bases lining up with TRBD2. Germline V gene lookup returns CDR1 LGHNT and CDR2 FRNRAP. The CDR3 totals 16 residues. V lost 3 bases to trimming and J lost 0 bases; unmatched junction nucleotides: 6. The CDR3 coding sequence is TGTGCTAGTGGTTTCCGGAGTAGCGGGAGCTCCTACGAGCAGTACTTC. It codes for CASGFRSSGSSYEQYF. The whole variable domain, filled in from reference TRBV12-5 and TRBJ2-7, reads DARVTQTPRHKVTEMGQEVTMRCQPILGHNTVFWYRQTMMQGLELLAYFRNRAPLDDSGMPKDRFSAEMPDATLATLKIQPSEPRDSAVYFCASGFRSSGSSYEQYFGPGTRLTVT.

CDR3 region: CASSLSPRGRAETQYF. As DNA, the CDR3 is TGTGCCAGCAGCTTATCACCACGCGGGAGGGCAGAGACCCAGTACTTC. The chain couples TRBV7-8 to TRBJ2-5; 9 bases align to TRBD2. CDR1 and CDR2 (germline): SGHVS, FQNEAQ. After removal of 2 bases from V and 4 bases from J, the junction contained 8 bases not matched to a gene. The CDR3 runs to 16 residues.

V is TRBV25-1 and J is TRBJ1-1; tentative D call: TRBD1 (6 bases). Looked up from germline, CDR1 is MGHDK and CDR2 is SYGVNS. This CDR3 contains 14 residues. V lost 6 bases and J 1 base, leaving 12 bases between the germline ends. The CDR3 nucleotides are TGTGCCAGCAGGAAACAGGGATGGAACACTGAAGCTTTCTTT. It codes for CASRKQGWNTEAFF. The full variable domain, with the rest looked up from reference TRBV25-1 and TRBJ1-1, is EADIYQTPRYLVIGTGKKITLECSQTMGHDKMYWYQQDPGMELHLIHYSYGVNSTEKGDLSSESTVSRIRTEHFPLTLESARPSHTSQYLCASRKQGWNTEAFFGQGTRLTVV.

The count of this clone is one. The rearrangement uses TRBV9 and TRBJ2-7; perhaps TRBD1 as D (6 bases). The germline gives CDR1 SGDLS, CDR2 YYNGEE. Trimming shortened V by 3 bases and J by 5 bases, and 12 bases separated the two germline ends. The CDR3 runs to 13 residues. The CDR3 DNA reads TGTGCCAGCAGCGAGGGGGACCGGGACGAGCAGTACTTC. The encoded protein is CASSEGDRDEQYF.